These 10 T cell receptor beta chains came from one sample sequenced in a study of prognosis after radiotherapy for stage I lung cancer. Multiplex PCR, run in two rounds, amplified TCR beta CDR3 from genomic DNA. First-round PCR, the initial amplification, used primers specific to each TRBV and TRBJ gene. Each CDR3 protein is one row after TCRdb ran MiXCR on the multiplex PCR reads. The profile shows over 30,000 distinct CDR3 sequences, around a quarter of them singletons. Sample: PBMCs, taken before or after stereotactic body radiation therapy (not recorded which). These receptors were obtained from a donor over 45 with non-small cell lung cancer.

In its sample, this clonotype was seen a few times. Only one base separates this from a far larger clonotype, so it likely reflects a read error. V and J are TRBV6-5 and TRBJ1-6; D not certain. The CDR3 covers 13 residues. Trimming took 4 bases from V and 7 from J, leaving 8 bases between them. CDR1 and CDR2 (germline): MNHEY, SVGAGI. CDR3 bases: TGTGCCAGCAGTTCTCCCTCCAATTCACCCCTCCACTTT. This gives the protein CASSSPSNSPLHF.

The chain uses TRBV4-2 and TRBJ1-1; 8 bases agree with TRBD1. The CDR3 has 17 amino acids. Looked up from germline, CDR1 is LGHNA and CDR2 is YNFKEQ. V shed 0 bases, J shed 8 bases, and the junction held 14 bases outside the gene matches. CDR3 region: CASSQDRAGGLRSEAFF. CDR3 DNA: TGTGCCAGCAGCCAAGATCGGGCAGGGGGCCTCCGGAGCGAAGCTTTCTTT.

This clonotype was found many times. The V gene is TRBV28, the J gene TRBJ2-1, with 10 bases fitting TRBD1. Germline CDR1 MDHEN, CDR2 SYDVKM. CDR3 length: 14 residues. V was clipped by 6 bases and J by 10 bases; unmatched bases: 9. CDR3: CASSRDRGREEQFF. The CDR3 coding sequence is TGTGCCAGCAGCCGGGACAGGGGACGTGAGGAGCAGTTCTTC.

The rearrangement uses TRBV18 and TRBJ2-6; D is possibly TRBD1 (6 bases). This CDR3 is 15 amino acids long. Germline loops: CDR1 KGHSH, CDR2 LQKENI. Trimming left V 3 bases short and J 2 bases short, with 8 bases between. CDR3 sequence (DNA): TGTGCCAGCTCACCTGACAGGACTGGGGCCAACGTCCTGACTTTC. As protein: CASSPDRTGANVLTF.

This clonotype was seen repeatedly, ten times or more. This sequence joins TRBV28 and TRBJ1-1; TRBD1 matches at 8 bases. The CDR3 has 16 residues. Trimming removed 6 bases from V and 1 base from J; junction bases left unmatched: 10. Looked up from germline, CDR1 is MDHEN and CDR2 is SYDVKM. DNA of the CDR3: TGTGCCAGCAGCCTATATGACAGGGGCGGGAACACTGAAGCTTTCTTT. Protein: CASSLYDRGGNTEAFF.

Remarks on this clonotype: This may stem from a read error, because a much larger clone lies one nucleotide away. The gene calls are TRBV19 and TRBJ2-2, with D possibly matching TRBD1 (5 bases). Trimming removed 4 bases from V and 5 bases from J, with 8 bases in between. Germline CDR1 reads LNHDA; CDR2 reads SQIVND (reference sequence). The CDR3 runs 13 residues. This CDR3 reads CASSTAGTGELFF. CDR3 DNA sequence: TGTGCCAGTAGTACTGCAGGGACCGGGGAGCTGTTTTTT.

V usage is TRBV11-2 and J usage is TRBJ2-1; D call uncertain. CDR3 length equals 17 residues. V lost 5 bases, J lost 9 bases, and 26 bases lay in between. The germline V gene has CDR1 SGHAT and CDR2 FQNNGV. The CDR3, as DNA: TGTGCCAGCAGCACCGGGCTCGTGGGTAGGTCAGTAGGTGAGCAGTTCTTC. This encodes CASSTGLVGRSVGEQFF. The whole variable domain, filled in from reference TRBV11-2 and TRBJ2-1, reads EAGVAQSPRYKIIEKRQSVAFWCNPISGHATLYWYQQILGQGPKLLIQFQNNGVVDDSQLPKDRFSAERLKGVDSTLKIQPAKLEDSAVYLCASSTGLVGRSVGEQFFGPGTRLTVL.

This clonotype occurred many times. The chain carries TRBV6-5 and TRBJ2-1; D remains ambiguous. Trimming removed 6 bases at V and 3 bases at J, with 0 bases between. The CDR3 runs to 10 residues. The germline V gene has CDR1 MNHEY and CDR2 SVGAGI. CDR3 nucleotides: TGTGCCAGCAGCTACAATGAGCAGTTCTTC. It yields the protein CASSYNEQFF.

This clonotype was observed at least ten times. V is TRBV9 and J is TRBJ1-5; 8 positions match TRBD1. With V trimmed by 4 bases and J by 6 bases, 6 bases remained unmatched. The germline CDR1 and CDR2 sequences are SGDLS and YYNGEE. The CDR3 has 14 residues. CDR3 region: CASSSGTGRQPQHF. The CDR3 DNA sequence: TGTGCCAGCAGCTCCGGGACAGGTCGTCAGCCCCAGCATTTT.

This clonotype was detected many times. The chain is built from TRBV12-3 or TRBV12-4 and TRBJ1-4; 8 bases map to TRBD1. CDR3 length: 15 amino acids. The ends lost 5 bases at V and 2 bases at J; junction bases unmatched: 4. CDR3 nucleotide sequence: TGTGCCAGCAGTAAGGACAGGGTGACTAATGAAAAACTGTTTTTT. It is translated as CASSKDRVTNEKLFF.